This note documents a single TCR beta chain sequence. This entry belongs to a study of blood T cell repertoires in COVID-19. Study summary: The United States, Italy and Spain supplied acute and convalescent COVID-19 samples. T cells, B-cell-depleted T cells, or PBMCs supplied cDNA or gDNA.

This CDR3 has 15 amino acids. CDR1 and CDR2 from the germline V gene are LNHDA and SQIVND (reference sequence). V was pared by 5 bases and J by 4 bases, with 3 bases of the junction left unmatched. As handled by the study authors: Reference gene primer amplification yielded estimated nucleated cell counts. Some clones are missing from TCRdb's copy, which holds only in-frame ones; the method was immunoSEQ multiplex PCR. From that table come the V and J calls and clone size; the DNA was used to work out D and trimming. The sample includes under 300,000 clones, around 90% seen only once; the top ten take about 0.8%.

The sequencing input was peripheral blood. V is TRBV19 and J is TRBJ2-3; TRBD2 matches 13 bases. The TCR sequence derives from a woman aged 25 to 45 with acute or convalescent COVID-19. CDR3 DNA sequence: TGTGCCAGTAGTGCCACTAGCGGGAGGGCAGATACGCAGTATTTT. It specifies CASSATSGRADTQYF.